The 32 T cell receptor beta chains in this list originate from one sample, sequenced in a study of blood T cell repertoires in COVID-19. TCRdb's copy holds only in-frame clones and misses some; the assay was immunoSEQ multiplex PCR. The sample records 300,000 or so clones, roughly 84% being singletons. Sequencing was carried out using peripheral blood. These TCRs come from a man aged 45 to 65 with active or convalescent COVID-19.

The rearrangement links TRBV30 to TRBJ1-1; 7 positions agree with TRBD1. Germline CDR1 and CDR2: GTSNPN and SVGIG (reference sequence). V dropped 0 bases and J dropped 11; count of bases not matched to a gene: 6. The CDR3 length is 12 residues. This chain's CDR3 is CAWSVKGARAFF. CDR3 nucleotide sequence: TGTGCCTGGAGTGTTAAGGGGGCGCGGGCTTTCTTT.

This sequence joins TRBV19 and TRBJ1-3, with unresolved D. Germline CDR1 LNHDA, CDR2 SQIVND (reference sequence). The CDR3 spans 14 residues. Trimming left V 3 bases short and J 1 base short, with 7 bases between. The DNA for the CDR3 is TGTGCCAGTAGTATGACGGGGTCTGGAAACACCATATATTTT. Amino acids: CASSMTGSGNTIYF.

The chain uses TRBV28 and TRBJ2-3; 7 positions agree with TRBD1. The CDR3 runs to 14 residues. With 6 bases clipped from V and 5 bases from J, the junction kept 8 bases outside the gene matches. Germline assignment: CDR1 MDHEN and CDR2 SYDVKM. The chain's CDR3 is CASRRQGFEDTQYF. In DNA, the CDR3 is TGTGCCAGCAGACGACAGGGTTTTGAAGATACGCAGTATTTT.

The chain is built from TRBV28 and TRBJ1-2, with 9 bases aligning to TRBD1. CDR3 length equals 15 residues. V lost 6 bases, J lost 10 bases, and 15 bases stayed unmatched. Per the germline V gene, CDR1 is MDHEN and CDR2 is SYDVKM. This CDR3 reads CASSTKMTGGLVYTF. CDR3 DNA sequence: TGTGCCAGCAGCACCAAAATGACAGGGGGATTAGTCTACACCTTC.

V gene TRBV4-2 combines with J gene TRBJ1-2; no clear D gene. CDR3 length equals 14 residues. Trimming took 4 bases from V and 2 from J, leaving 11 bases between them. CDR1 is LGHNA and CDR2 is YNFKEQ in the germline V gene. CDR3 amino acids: CASSRESGNYGYTF. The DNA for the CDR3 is TGTGCCAGCAGCCGCGAATCAGGCAACTATGGCTACACCTTC.

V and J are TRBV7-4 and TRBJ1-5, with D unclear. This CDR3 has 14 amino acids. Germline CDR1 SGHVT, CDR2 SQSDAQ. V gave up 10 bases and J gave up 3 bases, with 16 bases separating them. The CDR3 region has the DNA TGTGCCACCTTGTGGTGCGAATTCAATCAGCCCCAGCATTTT. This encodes CATLWCEFNQPQHF.

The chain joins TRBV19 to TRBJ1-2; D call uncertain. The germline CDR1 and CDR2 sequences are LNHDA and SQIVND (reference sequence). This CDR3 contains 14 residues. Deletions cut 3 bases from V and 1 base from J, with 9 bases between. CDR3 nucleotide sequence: TGTGCCAGTAGTATTCTTTCGGGTAACTATGGCTACACCTTC. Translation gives CASSILSGNYGYTF.

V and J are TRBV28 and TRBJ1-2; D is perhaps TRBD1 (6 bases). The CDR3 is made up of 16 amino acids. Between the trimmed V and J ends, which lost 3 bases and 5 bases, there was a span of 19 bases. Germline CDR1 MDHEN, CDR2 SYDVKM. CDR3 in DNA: TGTGCCAGCAGTTTTAACACAGGGTCGATAGGTTATGGCTACACCTTC. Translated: CASSFNTGSIGYGYTF.

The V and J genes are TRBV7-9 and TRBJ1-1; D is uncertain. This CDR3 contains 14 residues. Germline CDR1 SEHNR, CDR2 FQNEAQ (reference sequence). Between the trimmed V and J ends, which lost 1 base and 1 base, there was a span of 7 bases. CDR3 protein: CASSLGGSNTEAFF. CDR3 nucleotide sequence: TGTGCCAGCAGCTTAGGCGGGTCGAACACTGAAGCTTTCTTT.

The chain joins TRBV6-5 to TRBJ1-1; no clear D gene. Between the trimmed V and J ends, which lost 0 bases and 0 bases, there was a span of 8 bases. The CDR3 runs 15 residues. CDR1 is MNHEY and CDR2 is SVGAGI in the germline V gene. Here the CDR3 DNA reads TGTGCCAGCAGTTACTCGTTAACAGTGAACACTGAAGCTTTCTTT. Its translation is CASSYSLTVNTEAFF.

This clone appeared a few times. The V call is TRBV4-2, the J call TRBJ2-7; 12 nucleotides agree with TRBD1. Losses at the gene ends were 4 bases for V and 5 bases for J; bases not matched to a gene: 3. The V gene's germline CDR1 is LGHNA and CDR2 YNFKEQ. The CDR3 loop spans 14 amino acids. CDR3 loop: CASSRDRGRDEQYF. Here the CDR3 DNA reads TGTGCCAGCAGCCGGGACAGGGGGCGCGACGAGCAGTACTTC.

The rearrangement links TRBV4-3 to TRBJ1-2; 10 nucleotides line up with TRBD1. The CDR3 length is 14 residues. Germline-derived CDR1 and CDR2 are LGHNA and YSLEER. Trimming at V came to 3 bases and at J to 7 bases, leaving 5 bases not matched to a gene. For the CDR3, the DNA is TGCGCCAGCAGCCACGGGACAGGGGCGGGTGGCTACACCTTC. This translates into CASSHGTGAGGYTF.

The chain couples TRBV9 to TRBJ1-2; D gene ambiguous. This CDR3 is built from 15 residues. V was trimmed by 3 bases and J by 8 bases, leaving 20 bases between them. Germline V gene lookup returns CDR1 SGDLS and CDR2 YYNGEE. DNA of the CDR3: TGTGCCAGCAGCGCCAGCACGTGGGAAGCGGAGGGCTACACCTTC. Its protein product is CASSASTWEAEGYTF.

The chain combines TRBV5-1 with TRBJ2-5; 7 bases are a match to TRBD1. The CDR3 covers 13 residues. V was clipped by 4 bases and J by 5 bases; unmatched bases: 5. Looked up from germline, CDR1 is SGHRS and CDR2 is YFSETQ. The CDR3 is CASSGDSGETQYF. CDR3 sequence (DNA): TGCGCCAGCAGCGGGGACAGTGGTGAGACCCAGTACTTC. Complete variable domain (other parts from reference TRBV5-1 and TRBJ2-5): KAGVTQTPRYLIKTRGQQVTLSCSPISGHRSVSWYQQTPGQGLQFLFEYFSETQRNKGNFPGRFSGRQFSNSRSEMNVSTLELGDSALYLCASSGDSGETQYFGPGTRLLVL.

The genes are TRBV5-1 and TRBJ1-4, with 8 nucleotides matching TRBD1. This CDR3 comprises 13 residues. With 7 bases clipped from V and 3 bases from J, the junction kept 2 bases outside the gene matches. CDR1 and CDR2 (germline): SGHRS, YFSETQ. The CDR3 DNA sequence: TGCGCCAGCGGACAGGGATCTAATGAAAAACTGTTTTTT. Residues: CASGQGSNEKLFF.

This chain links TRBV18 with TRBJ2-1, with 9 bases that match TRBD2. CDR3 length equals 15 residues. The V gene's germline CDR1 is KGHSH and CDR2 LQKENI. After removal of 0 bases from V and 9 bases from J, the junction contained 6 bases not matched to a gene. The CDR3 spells CASSPPLAGAVEQFF. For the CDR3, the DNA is TGTGCCAGCTCACCACCATTAGCGGGAGCCGTTGAGCAGTTCTTC.

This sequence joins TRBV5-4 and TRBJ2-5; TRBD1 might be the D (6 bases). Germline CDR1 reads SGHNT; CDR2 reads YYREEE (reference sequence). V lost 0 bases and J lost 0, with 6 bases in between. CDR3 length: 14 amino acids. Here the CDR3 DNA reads TGTGCCAGCAGCTTGGGACAGGACCAAGAGACCCAGTACTTC. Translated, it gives CASSLGQDQETQYF.

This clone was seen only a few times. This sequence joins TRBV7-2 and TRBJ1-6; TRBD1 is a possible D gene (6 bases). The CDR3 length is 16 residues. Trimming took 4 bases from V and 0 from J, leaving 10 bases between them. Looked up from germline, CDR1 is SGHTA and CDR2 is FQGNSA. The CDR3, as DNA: TGTGCCAGCAGCTGGCCGGACAGCTCCTATAATTCACCCCTCCACTTT. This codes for CASSWPDSSYNSPLHF. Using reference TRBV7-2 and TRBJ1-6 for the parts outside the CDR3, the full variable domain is GAGVSQSPSNKVTEKGKDVELRCDPISGHTALYWYRQSLGQGLEFLIYFQGNSAPDKSGLPSDRFSAERTGGSVSTLTIQRTQQEDSAVYLCASSWPDSSYNSPLHFGNGTRLTVT.

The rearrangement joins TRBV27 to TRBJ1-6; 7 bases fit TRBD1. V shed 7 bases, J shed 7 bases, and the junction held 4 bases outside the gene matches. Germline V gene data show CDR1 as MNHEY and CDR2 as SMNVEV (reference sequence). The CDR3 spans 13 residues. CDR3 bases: TGTGCCAGCAAGCAGGGGGACAATTCACCCCTCCACTTT. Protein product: CASKQGDNSPLHF.

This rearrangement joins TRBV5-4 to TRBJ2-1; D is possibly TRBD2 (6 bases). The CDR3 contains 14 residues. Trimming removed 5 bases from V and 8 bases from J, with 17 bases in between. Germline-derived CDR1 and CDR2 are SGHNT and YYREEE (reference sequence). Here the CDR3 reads CASRRDAGGDEQFF. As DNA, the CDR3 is TGTGCCAGCAGGAGGGACGCCGGGGGAGATGAGCAGTTCTTC.

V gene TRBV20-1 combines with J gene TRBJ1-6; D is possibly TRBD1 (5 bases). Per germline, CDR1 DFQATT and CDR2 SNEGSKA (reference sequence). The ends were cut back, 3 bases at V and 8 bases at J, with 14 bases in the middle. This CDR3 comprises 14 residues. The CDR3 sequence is CSASEVREHSPLHF. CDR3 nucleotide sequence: TGCAGTGCTAGTGAAGTCAGGGAACATTCACCCCTCCACTTT.

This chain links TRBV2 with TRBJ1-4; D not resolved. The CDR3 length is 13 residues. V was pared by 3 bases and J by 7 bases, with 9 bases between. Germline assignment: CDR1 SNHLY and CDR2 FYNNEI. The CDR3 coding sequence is TGTGCCAGCAGTGAGAAGGGAGCTGAAAAACTGTTTTTT. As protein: CASSEKGAEKLFF.

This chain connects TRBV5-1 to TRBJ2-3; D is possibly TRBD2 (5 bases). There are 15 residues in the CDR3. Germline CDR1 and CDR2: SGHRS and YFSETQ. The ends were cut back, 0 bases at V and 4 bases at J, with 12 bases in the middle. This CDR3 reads CASSLATTEADTQYF. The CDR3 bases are TGCGCCAGCAGCTTGGCGACTACGGAGGCAGATACGCAGTATTTT.

Here the CDR3 DNA reads TGTGCCAGTAGCCTTGGGACTAGCGGGAGGGCCAAGGGAACAGATACGCAGTATTTT. Encoded protein: CASSLGTSGRAKGTDTQYF. The chain couples TRBV19 to TRBJ2-3; 16 nucleotides agree with TRBD2. CDR1 and CDR2 from the germline V gene are LNHDA and SQIVND (reference sequence). V trimming: 6 bases; J trimming: 3 bases; junction bases outside the gene matches: 12. This CDR3 is 19 amino acids long.

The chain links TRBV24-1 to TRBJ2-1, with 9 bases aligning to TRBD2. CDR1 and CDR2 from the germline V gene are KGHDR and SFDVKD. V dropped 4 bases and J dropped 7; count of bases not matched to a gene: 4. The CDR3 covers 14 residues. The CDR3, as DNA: TGTGCCACCAGTGAGGCGGGGGGGCGGAATGAGCAGTTCTTC. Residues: CATSEAGGRNEQFF.

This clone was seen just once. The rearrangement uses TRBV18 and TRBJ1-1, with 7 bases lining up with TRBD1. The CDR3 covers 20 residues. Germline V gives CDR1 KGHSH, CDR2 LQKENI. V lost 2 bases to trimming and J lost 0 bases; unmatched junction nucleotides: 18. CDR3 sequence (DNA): TGTGCCAGCTCACCAAAAGGGGGGATAGAGGGGGCCAGAATGAACACTGAAGCTTTCTTT. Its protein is CASSPKGGIEGARMNTEAFF. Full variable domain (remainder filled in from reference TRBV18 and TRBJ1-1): NAGVMQNPRHLVRRRGQEARLRCSPMKGHSHVYWYRQLPEEGLKFMVYLQKENIIDESGMPKERFSAEFPKEGPSILRIQQVVRGDSAAYFCASSPKGGIEGARMNTEAFFGQGTRLTVV.

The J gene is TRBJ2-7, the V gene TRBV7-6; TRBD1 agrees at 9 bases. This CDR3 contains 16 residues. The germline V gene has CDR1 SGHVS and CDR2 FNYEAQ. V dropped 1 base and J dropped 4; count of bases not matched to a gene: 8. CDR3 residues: CASSLGPGQGRYEQYF. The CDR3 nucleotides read TGTGCCAGCAGCTTAGGGCCGGGACAGGGTCGTTACGAGCAGTACTTC.

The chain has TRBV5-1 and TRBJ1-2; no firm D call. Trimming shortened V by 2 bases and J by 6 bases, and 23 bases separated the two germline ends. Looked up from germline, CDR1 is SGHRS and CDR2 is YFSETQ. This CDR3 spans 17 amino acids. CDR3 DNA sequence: TGCGCCAGCAGCTTTCAGGTCGGCCGAGATCGGAGGGATGGCTACACCTTC. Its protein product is CASSFQVGRDRRDGYTF.

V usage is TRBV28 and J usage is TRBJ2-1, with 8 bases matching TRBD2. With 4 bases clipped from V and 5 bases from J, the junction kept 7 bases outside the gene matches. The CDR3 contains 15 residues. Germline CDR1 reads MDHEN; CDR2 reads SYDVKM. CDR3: CASSSPAGGNNEQFF. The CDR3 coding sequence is TGTGCCAGCAGTTCACCGGCGGGAGGCAACAATGAGCAGTTCTTC.

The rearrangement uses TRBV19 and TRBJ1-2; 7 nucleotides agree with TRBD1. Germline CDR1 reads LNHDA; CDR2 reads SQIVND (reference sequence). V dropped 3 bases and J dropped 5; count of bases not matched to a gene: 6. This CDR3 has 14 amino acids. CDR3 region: CASSIPGTDYGYTF. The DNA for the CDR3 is TGTGCCAGTAGTATTCCGGGGACAGATTATGGCTACACCTTC.

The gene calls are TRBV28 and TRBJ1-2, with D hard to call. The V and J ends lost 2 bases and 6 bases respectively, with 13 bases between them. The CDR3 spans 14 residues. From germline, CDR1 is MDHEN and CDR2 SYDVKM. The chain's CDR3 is CASSLVGPRHGYTF. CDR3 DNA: TGTGCCAGCAGTTTAGTTGGCCCGAGGCATGGCTACACCTTC.

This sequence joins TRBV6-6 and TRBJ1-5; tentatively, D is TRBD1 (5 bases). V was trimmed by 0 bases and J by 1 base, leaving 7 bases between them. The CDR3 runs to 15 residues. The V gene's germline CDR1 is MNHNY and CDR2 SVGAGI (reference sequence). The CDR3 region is CASSYSNRSNQPQHF. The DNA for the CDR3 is TGTGCCAGCAGTTACTCGAACAGGAGCAATCAGCCCCAGCATTTT.